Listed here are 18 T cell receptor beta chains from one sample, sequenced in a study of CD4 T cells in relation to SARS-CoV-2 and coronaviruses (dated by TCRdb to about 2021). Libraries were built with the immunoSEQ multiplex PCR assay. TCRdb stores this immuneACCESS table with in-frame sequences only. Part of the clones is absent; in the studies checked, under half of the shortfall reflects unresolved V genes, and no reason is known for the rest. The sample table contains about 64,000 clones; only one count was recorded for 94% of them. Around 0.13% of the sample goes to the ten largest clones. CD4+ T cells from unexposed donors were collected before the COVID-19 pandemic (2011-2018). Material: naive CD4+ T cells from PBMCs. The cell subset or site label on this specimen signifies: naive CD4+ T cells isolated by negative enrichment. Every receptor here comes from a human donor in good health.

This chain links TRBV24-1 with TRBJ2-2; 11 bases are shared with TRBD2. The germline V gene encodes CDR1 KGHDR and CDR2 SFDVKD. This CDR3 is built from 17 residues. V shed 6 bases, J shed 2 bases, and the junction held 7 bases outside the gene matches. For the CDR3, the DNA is TGTGCCACCAGTCTTCTAGCGGGAGGCCTTAACACCGGGGAGCTGTTTTTT. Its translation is CATSLLAGGLNTGELFF.

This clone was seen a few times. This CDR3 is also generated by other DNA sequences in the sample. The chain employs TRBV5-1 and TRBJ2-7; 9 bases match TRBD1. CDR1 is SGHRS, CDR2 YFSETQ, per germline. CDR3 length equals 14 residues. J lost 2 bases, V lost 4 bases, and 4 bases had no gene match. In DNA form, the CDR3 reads TGCGCCAGCAGCGGGGGGACAGGGCCCTACGAGCAGTACTTC. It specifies CASSGGTGPYEQYF.

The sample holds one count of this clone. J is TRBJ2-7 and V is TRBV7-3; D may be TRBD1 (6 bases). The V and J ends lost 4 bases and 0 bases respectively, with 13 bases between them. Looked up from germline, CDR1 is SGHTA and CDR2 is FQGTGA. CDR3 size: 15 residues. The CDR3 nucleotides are TGTGCCAGCAGCTCAGGACAGCCGAGCTCCTACGAGCAGTACTTC. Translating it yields CASSSGQPSSYEQYF.

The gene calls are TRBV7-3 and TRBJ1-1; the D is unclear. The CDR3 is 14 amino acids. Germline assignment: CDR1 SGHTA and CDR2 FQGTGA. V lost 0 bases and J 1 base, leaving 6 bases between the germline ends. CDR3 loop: CASSLTSQNTEAFF. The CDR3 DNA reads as TGTGCCAGCAGCTTAACATCCCAGAACACTGAAGCTTTCTTT. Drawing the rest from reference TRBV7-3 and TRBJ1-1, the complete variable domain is GAGVSQTPSNKVTEKGKYVELRCDPISGHTALYWYRQSLGQGPEFLIYFQGTGAADDSGLPNDRFFAVRPEGSVSTLKIQRTERGDSAVYLCASSLTSQNTEAFFGQGTRLTVV.

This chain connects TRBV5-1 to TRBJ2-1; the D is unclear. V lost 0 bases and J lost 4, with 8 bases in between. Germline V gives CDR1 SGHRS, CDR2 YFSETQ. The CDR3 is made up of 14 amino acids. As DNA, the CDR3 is TGCGCCAGCAGCTTGGGGCAGACTTACAATGAGCAGTTCTTC. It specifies CASSLGQTYNEQFF.

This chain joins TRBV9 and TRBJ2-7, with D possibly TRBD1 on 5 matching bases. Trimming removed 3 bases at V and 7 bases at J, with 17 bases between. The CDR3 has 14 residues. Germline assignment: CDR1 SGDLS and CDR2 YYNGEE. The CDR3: CASSASTQGWEQYF. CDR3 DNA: TGTGCCAGCAGCGCAAGTACCCAGGGCTGGGAGCAGTACTTC.

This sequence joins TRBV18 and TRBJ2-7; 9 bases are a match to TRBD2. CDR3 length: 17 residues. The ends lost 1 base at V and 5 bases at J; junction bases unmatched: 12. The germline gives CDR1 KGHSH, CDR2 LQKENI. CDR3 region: CASSPQKAGGPVNEQYF. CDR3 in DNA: TGTGCCAGCTCACCACAAAAGGCGGGAGGGCCGGTAAACGAGCAGTACTTC.

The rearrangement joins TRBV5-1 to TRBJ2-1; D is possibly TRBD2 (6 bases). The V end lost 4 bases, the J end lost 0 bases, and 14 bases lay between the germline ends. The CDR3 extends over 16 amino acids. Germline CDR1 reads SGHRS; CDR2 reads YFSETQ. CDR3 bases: TGCGCCAGCAGCCTCTTAGCGGCCAGCTCCTACAATGAGCAGTTCTTC. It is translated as CASSLLAASSYNEQFF.

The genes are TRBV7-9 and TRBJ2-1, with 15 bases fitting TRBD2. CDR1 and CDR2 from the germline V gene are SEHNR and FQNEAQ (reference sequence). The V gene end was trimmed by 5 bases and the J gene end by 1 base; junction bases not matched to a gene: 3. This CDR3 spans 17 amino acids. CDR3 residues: CASSPGTSGRSYNEQFF. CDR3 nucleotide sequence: TGTGCCAGCAGCCCCGGGACTAGCGGGAGGTCCTACAATGAGCAGTTCTTC.

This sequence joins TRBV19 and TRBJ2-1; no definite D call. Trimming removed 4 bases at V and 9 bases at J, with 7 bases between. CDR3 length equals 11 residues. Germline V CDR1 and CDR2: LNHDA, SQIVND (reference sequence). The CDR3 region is CASSTRVEQFF. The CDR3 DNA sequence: TGTGCCAGTAGTACTAGAGTTGAGCAGTTCTTC.

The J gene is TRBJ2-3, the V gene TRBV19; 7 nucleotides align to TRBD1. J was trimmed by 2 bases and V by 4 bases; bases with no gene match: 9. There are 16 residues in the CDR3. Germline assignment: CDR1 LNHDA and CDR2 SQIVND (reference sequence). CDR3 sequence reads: CASSTPGTDDTDTQYF. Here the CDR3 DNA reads TGTGCCAGTAGTACCCCGGGGACAGACGACACAGATACGCAGTATTTT.

Written as DNA, the CDR3 is TGCGCCAGCAGCCTTACCGCCGGGCCCGGGTACAATGAGCAGTTCTTC. This codes for CASSLTAGPGYNEQFF. V gene TRBV4-1 combines with J gene TRBJ2-1; the D is unclear. The CDR3 sequence is 16 residues long. Per the germline V gene, CDR1 is MGHRA and CDR2 is YSYEKL. Trimming cost V 4 bases and J 4 bases, with 17 bases left between them.

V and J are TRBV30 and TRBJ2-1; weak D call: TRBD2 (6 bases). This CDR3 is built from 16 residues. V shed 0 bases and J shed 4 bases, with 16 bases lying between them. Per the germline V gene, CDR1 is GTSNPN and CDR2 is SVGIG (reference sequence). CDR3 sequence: CAWSVLASVDYNEQFF. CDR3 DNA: TGTGCCTGGAGTGTACTAGCCAGCGTCGATTACAATGAGCAGTTCTTC.

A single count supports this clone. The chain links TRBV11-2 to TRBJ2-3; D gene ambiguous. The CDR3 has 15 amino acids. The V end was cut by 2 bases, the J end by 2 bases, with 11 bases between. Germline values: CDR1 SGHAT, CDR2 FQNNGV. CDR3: CASSLRFFTTDTQYF. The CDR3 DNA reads TGTGCCAGCAGCTTAAGGTTTTTTACCACAGATACGCAGTATTTT. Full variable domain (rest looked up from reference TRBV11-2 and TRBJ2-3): EAGVAQSPRYKIIEKRQSVAFWCNPISGHATLYWYQQILGQGPKLLIQFQNNGVVDDSQLPKDRFSAERLKGVDSTLKIQPAKLEDSAVYLCASSLRFFTTDTQYFGPGTRLTVL.

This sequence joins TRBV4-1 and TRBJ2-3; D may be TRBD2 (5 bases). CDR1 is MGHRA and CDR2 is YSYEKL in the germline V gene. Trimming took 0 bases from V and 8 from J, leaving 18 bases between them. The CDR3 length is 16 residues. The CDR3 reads CASSQEDYLAGGTQYF. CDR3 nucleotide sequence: TGCGCCAGCAGCCAAGAAGACTACCTCGCTGGTGGTACGCAGTATTTT.

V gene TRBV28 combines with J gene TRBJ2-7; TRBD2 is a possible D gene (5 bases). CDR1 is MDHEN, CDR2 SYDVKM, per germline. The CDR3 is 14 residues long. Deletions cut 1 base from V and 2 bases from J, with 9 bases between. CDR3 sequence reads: CASSLSPGTYEQYF. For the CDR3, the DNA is TGTGCCAGCAGTTTATCCCCCGGGACCTACGAGCAGTACTTC.

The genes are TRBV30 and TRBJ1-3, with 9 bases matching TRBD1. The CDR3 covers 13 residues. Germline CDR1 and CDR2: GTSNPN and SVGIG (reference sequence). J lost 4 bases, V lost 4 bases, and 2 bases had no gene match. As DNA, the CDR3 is TGTGCCTGGAAGACAGGGGGAGGAAACACCATATATTTT. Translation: CAWKTGGGNTIYF.

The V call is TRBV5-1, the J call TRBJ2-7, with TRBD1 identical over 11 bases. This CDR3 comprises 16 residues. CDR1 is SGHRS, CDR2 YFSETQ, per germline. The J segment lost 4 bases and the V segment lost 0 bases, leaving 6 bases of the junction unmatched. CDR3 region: CASSLGPGTGGYEQYF. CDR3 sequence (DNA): TGCGCCAGCAGCTTGGGGCCCGGGACAGGGGGTTACGAGCAGTACTTC.